Listed here are 21 T cell receptor beta chains from one sample, sequenced in a study of shared clonotypes between healthy human individuals. TCRdb keeps only in-frame clones here, not all; method: immunoSEQ multiplex PCR. Here the sample spans some 2,500,000 clones, 85% to 95% being singletons. The sample taken for sequencing was naive CD4+ T cells from PBMCs. As to subset: CD45RA+ positively selected. These receptors originate from a young man in good health. Some clones in this sample may be carry-over from other donors' samples.

The rearrangement uses TRBV20-1 and TRBJ2-5, with D unclear. Germline V gives CDR1 DFQATT, CDR2 SNEGSKA (reference sequence). Deletions cut 4 bases from V and 5 bases from J, with 8 bases between. The CDR3 is made up of 11 amino acids. In nucleotides, the CDR3 is TGCAGTGCTACCATGGTGGAGACCCAGTACTTC. Amino acids: CSATMVETQYF.

The V call is TRBV28, the J call TRBJ2-7; TRBD2 matches at 8 bases. The junction had 19 bases not matched to a gene; V was cut back by 6 bases and J by 3 bases. Germline V lookup: CDR1 MDHEN, CDR2 SYDVKM. This CDR3 is built from 18 residues. In DNA, the CDR3 is TGTGCCAGCAGATCCCGCCCCGGGAGGGAGGCTAGCGGCTACGAGCAGTACTTC. It translates to CASRSRPGREASGYEQYF.

As regards this clone: This sample also contains other DNA sequences that code for the same CDR3. Here the CDR3 DNA reads TGTGCCAGCAGGAGGCCAGGAGGAACCTACGAGCAGTACTTC. Its protein is CASRRPGGTYEQYF. The chain uses TRBV28 and TRBJ2-7; D is possibly TRBD2 (5 bases). This CDR3 contains 14 residues. In germline, CDR1 is MDHEN, CDR2 SYDVKM. Trimming pared 6 bases from V and 2 bases from J, leaving 14 bases between.

The CDR3 reads CASSFPGSSSSYNEQFF. CDR3 sequence (DNA): TGTGCCAGCAGCTTCCCCGGGTCCTCGAGCTCCTACAATGAGCAGTTCTTC. V usage is TRBV5-8 and J usage is TRBJ2-1; unclear D gene. Germline CDR1 reads SGHTS; CDR2 reads YDEGEE. V dropped 2 bases and J dropped 0 bases, with 15 bases sitting between them. The CDR3 loop spans 17 amino acids.

This chain's CDR3 is CASSRDRLNEQFF. CDR3 coding DNA: TGTGCCAGCAGCCGGGACCGACTCAATGAGCAGTTCTTC. V usage is TRBV11-3 and J usage is TRBJ2-1; D might be TRBD1 or TRBD2, each matching 5 bases. With 5 bases removed from V and 6 bases from J, the gap between germline ends came to 11 bases. From germline, CDR1 is SGHNT and CDR2 YENEEA. The length of the CDR3 is 13 residues.

The chain uses TRBV4-1 and TRBJ1-3; TRBD1 might be the D (5 bases). The V end was cut by 0 bases, the J end by 1 base, with 10 bases between. The CDR3 is made up of 16 amino acids. Germline assignment: CDR1 MGHRA and CDR2 YSYEKL. As DNA, the CDR3 is TGCGCCAGCAGCCAAGATCCGGGGGAGTCTGGAAACACCATATATTTT. It translates to CASSQDPGESGNTIYF.

The chain combines TRBV5-1 with TRBJ2-7; TRBD1 might be the D (5 bases). Between the trimmed V and J ends, which lost 2 bases and 5 bases, there was a span of 14 bases. This CDR3 is built from 14 residues. Germline V gene data show CDR1 as SGHRS and CDR2 as YFSETQ. For the CDR3, the DNA is TGCGCCAGCAGCTTCCAGGGAAGAGACCACGAGCAGTACTTC. It translates to CASSFQGRDHEQYF.

V and J are TRBV7-2 and TRBJ1-4, with no clear D. The germline V gene has CDR1 SGHTA and CDR2 FQGNSA. V lost 5 bases, J lost 2 bases, and 18 bases lay in between. The CDR3 extends over 17 amino acids. CDR3 DNA: TGTGCCAGCAGCCGCGGGCGGGAGTCGTCTACTAATGAAAAACTGTTTTTT. Encoded protein: CASSRGRESSTNEKLFF.

The CDR3 coding sequence is TGTGCCAGCAGGGGGGGGACAGGGAGGAGGATCGGTGAAAAACTGTTTTTT. Translated: CASRGGTGRRIGEKLFF. V is TRBV2 and J is TRBJ1-4; 9 bases match TRBD1. This CDR3 spans 17 amino acids. Germline assignment: CDR1 SNHLY and CDR2 FYNNEI. V shed 6 bases, J shed 7 bases, and the junction held 15 bases outside the gene matches. Based on the CDR3 plus reference TRBV2 and TRBJ1-4, the full variable domain is EPEVTQTPSHQVTQMGQEVILRCVPISNHLYFYWYRQILGQKVEFLVSFYNNEISEKSEIFDDQFSVERPDGSNFTLKIRSTKLEDSAMYFCASRGGTGRRIGEKLFFGSGTQLSVL.

This clone was found a few times. This same CDR3 is encoded by further DNA sequences in the sample. The chain joins TRBV28 to TRBJ1-5, with 9 bases aligning to TRBD1. The V and J ends lost 2 bases and 2 bases, in that order; junction bases with no gene match: 1. CDR3 length: 15 residues. CDR1 is MDHEN and CDR2 is SYDVKM in the germline V gene. The CDR3 here is CASSLRTGGNQPQHF. The CDR3 nucleotides read TGTGCCAGCAGTTTACGGACAGGGGGCAATCAGCCCCAGCATTTT.

This chain connects TRBV7-6 to TRBJ1-2, with no clear D. CDR1 SGHVS and CDR2 FNYEAQ come from the germline V gene. V was trimmed by 1 base and J by 1 base, leaving 10 bases between them. This CDR3 has 15 residues. CDR3 protein: CASSLVSGVNYGYTF. The CDR3 nucleotides read TGTGCCAGCAGCTTAGTCTCCGGCGTTAACTATGGCTACACCTTC.

The chain couples TRBV28 to TRBJ1-5; TRBD1 matches 7 bases. Trimming at V came to 1 base and at J to 0 bases, leaving 3 bases not matched to a gene. Germline CDR1 reads MDHEN; CDR2 reads SYDVKM. CDR3 length: 16 amino acids. CDR3 nucleotides: TGTGCCAGCAGTTTATTGGACAGGAGTAGCAATCAGCCCCAGCATTTT. This codes for CASSLLDRSSNQPQHF.

CDR3 coding DNA: TGTGCCAGCACCCTCGGCGGGGAGCAGTTCTTC. This sequence encodes CASTLGGEQFF. J is TRBJ2-1 and V is TRBV6-5; weak D call: TRBD2 (5 bases). The CDR3 contains 11 residues. Trimming took off 7 bases at V and 10 bases at J, with 11 bases between the two ends. Germline values: CDR1 MNHEY, CDR2 SVGAGI.

The chain joins TRBV4-1 to TRBJ2-7; 7 positions match TRBD1. V lost 2 bases, J lost 3 bases, and 16 bases stayed unmatched. The CDR3 consists of 18 residues. Germline loops: CDR1 MGHRA, CDR2 YSYEKL. The CDR3 nucleotides read TGCGCCAGCAGCCAAAGGACAGGCGTCCCCCCTTTATACTACGAGCAGTACTTC. Its protein is CASSQRTGVPPLYYEQYF.

The rearrangement links TRBV4-1 to TRBJ2-7, with D maybe TRBD1 (6 bases). V lost 1 base to trimming and J lost 0 bases, with 13 bases between them. This CDR3 region has 16 residues. CDR1 and CDR2 (germline): MGHRA, YSYEKL. The chain's CDR3 is CASSQGGRSSSYEQYF. The CDR3, as DNA: TGCGCCAGCAGCCAAGGGGGGCGGTCGAGCTCCTACGAGCAGTACTTC.

This clone was recorded once. This sequence joins TRBV19 and TRBJ1-1, with D tentatively TRBD1 (6 bases). The CDR3 spans 15 residues. Germline CDR1 LNHDA, CDR2 SQIVND (reference sequence). The V end lost 9 bases, the J end lost 3 bases, and 20 bases lay between the germline ends. The CDR3 reads CARPIGGGEDTEAFF. In DNA, the CDR3 is TGTGCCAGACCAATAGGGGGGGGCGAGGACACTGAAGCTTTCTTT.

The chain links TRBV2 to TRBJ1-1; TRBD1 matches at 7 bases. The J segment lost 4 bases and the V segment lost 4 bases, leaving 6 bases of the junction unmatched. Germline V gene data show CDR1 as SNHLY and CDR2 as FYNNEI. The CDR3 consists of 14 residues. CDR3 sequence reads: CASSGAGTVTEAFF. Written as DNA, the CDR3 is TGTGCCAGCAGTGGAGCCGGGACAGTCACTGAAGCTTTCTTT.

The V gene is TRBV11-2, the J gene TRBJ1-1; D call uncertain. Germline CDR1 reads SGHAT; CDR2 reads FQNNGV. CDR3 length: 17 residues. The germline V and J ends were trimmed by 5 bases and 1 base, with 20 bases remaining between them. The CDR3 DNA is TGTGCCAGCAGCCCCGCGATGCCCCGCGTAAGGAACACTGAAGCTTTCTTT. Its translation is CASSPAMPRVRNTEAFF.

This clone has a single count. The chain recombines TRBV10-1 with TRBJ2-5; 11 bases fit TRBD2. Trimming at V came to 2 bases and at J to 5 bases, leaving 7 bases not matched to a gene. Germline V lookup: CDR1 WNHNN, CDR2 SYGVQD (reference sequence). The CDR3 is 16 residues long. CDR3 in amino acids: CASSEIAGGPRETQYF. CDR3 bases: TGCGCCAGCAGTGAGATAGCGGGAGGGCCTCGGGAGACCCAGTACTTC.

The chain joins TRBV11-2 to TRBJ1-5; unclear D gene. V dropped 5 bases and J dropped 6 bases, with 11 bases sitting between them. Germline V gene sequence: CDR1 SGHAT, CDR2 FQNNGV. There are 13 residues in the CDR3. The CDR3 sequence is CASSPGLAQPQHF. CDR3 DNA sequence: TGTGCCAGCAGCCCCGGTCTGGCTCAGCCCCAGCATTTT.

This chain uses TRBV5-1 with TRBJ2-3, with TRBD2 as a possible D gene (6 bases). The CDR3 consists of 14 residues. CDR1 is SGHRS, CDR2 YFSETQ, per germline. V lost 4 bases and J 5 bases, leaving 14 bases between the germline ends. CDR3 sequence: CASSPDYGGDTQYF. CDR3 DNA: TGCGCCAGCAGCCCGGACTACGGGGGAGATACGCAGTATTTT.